One T cell receptor (beta chain) is described in this entry. The antigen is unknown. The data originate from a study of T cells after yellow fever vaccination. Study observations and caveats: A weaker secondary response peaked on day 5, the primary on day 15. The study re-detected most primary-vaccination clones after the booster (under 97% CD4, almost 90% CD8). Contaminants from the bulk population, in the form of abundant clonotypes, could be found in FACS-sorted repertoires.

TCRdb processed the 5' RACE reads anew with MiXCR; each CDR3 protein has one entry. The repertoire holds 250,000 to 400,000 distinct CDR3 sequences, about 4% seen once, with roughly 25% in the top ten. V was clipped by 2 bases and J by 0 bases, with 14 bases between them. There are 16 residues in the CDR3. Sequencing was performed on PBMCs, taken 5 days after the yellow fever booster vaccination. This TCR was sampled from a man aged 18 to 30 who received the YFV17D yellow fever vaccine. The chain recombines TRBV12-3 or TRBV12-4 with TRBJ2-7; TRBD2 is a possible D gene (5 bases). For the CDR3, the DNA is TGTGCCAGCAGTTTAATCCGGGGATTTTCCTCCTACGAGCAGTACTTC. Translated: CASSLIRGFSSYEQYF.